This T cell receptor (beta chain) was obtained from a study of blood T cell repertoires in COVID-19. In the study overall: Acute-phase and convalescent COVID-19 samples originated in the United States, Italy and Spain. Sample material is recorded as cDNA or gDNA derived from T cells, B-cell-depleted T cells, or PBMCs.

Looked up from germline, CDR1 is MGHDK and CDR2 is SYGVNS. V shed 3 bases and J shed 1 base, with 7 bases lying between them. The CDR3 is 13 residues long. Here immunoSEQ multiplex PCR was the method, and the copy in TCRdb shows in-frame clones only, minus some. The data hold about 380,000 clones, with 85% to 90% observed a single time. The gene calls are TRBV25-1 and TRBJ2-7; D gene unclear. The sequenced sample was peripheral blood. The TCR sequence derives from a man between 18 and 29 years old with active or convalescent COVID-19. The CDR3 coding sequence is TGTGCCAGCAGTGAGTTCAGATCCTACGAGCAGTACTTC. Its protein is CASSEFRSYEQYF.